This TCR beta chain was identified during a study of T-cell reconstitution after alpha-beta-depleted transplantation in children. The TCRbeta library was prepared with unique molecular identifiers. TCRdb fed the PCR reads into MiXCR, producing one record per CDR3 protein. The data contain 350,000 to 400,000 distinct CDR3 sequences, roughly 21% of them seen just once; the ten biggest clones take up 3.8%. A few counts support this clonotype. Germline assignment: CDR1 MNHEY and CDR2 SVGAGI. V dropped 0 bases and J dropped 0; count of bases not matched to a gene: 10. This CDR3 has 19 residues. This rearrangement joins TRBV6-5 to TRBJ2-2; 7 bases match TRBD1. The specimen comprised PBMCs from the stem cell graft donor, sampled from the stem cell graft. The TCR sequence derives from a human donor who donated a stem cell graft to a child with acute myeloid leukemia. The CDR3 sequence: CASSYSLDRVTANTGELFF. The CDR3 DNA is TGTGCCAGCAGTTACTCATTAGACAGGGTAACTGCGAACACCGGGGAGCTGTTTTTT.